This TCR beta chain appears in the sequencing data of a study of T-cell reconstitution after alpha-beta-depleted transplantation in children. Only a few counts were recorded for this clonotype. As it was prepared, the TCRbeta library received unique molecular identifiers. TCRdb ran MiXCR on the PCR reads and lists one entry per CDR3 protein. The table records about 610,000 distinct CDR3 sequences, 10% to 13% of them present only once. Germline CDR1 is SGHAT and CDR2 is FQDESV (reference sequence). V was pared by 4 bases and J by 3 bases, with 10 bases between. The CDR3 length is 15 residues. The chain uses TRBV11-1 and TRBJ2-6; D possibly corresponds to TRBD1 (5 bases). Sequenced here: PBMCs from the stem cell graft donor, sampled from the stem cell graft. This clonotype was sampled from a human donor who donated a stem cell graft to a child with acute myeloid leukemia. The CDR3, as DNA: TGTGCCAGCAGCTCTGGGGCCTTTGGGGCCAACGTCCTGACTTTC. Protein sequence: CASSSGAFGANVLTF.